The 10 T cell receptor beta chains below all came from one sample that was sequenced in a study of naive and memory T cell subsets. The library had UMIs added by 3' ligation of an oligonucleotide to TCR cDNA. The SP2 primer and nested alpha and beta constant region primers amplified ligated cDNA in four rounds. TCRdb analysed the 5' RACE reads with MiXCR anew, one entry per CDR3 protein. The table has about 59,000 distinct CDR3 sequences, 8% seen once; the top ten hold 15% to 20%. These TCRs come from a female donor in good health.

This clonotype was observed at least ten times. The V gene is TRBV7-9, the J gene TRBJ1-1, with 7 bases identical to TRBD1. CDR3 length: 13 residues. The trim removed 6 bases at V and 9 bases at J, leaving 10 bases unmatched. Per germline, CDR1 SEHNR and CDR2 FQNEAQ (reference sequence). The CDR3 region has the DNA TGTGCCAGCAGTCAAAGGGACAGACCGAAAGCTTTCTTT. Its translation is CASSQRDRPKAFF.

The chain uses TRBV28 and TRBJ2-6; D gene unclear. Between the trimmed V and J ends, which lost 4 bases and 0 bases, there was a span of 19 bases. This CDR3 region has 19 residues. The germline V gene has CDR1 MDHEN and CDR2 SYDVKM. The CDR3 nucleotides are TGTGCCAGCAGTTCATTACACAGTACCTACTACTCTGGGGCCAACGTCCTGACTTTC. Its translation is CASSSLHSTYYSGANVLTF.

The J gene is TRBJ2-1, the V gene TRBV7-2, with 8 bases fitting TRBD2. The CDR3 is 16 amino acids. The ends lost 5 bases at V and 5 bases at J; junction bases unmatched: 11. Per germline, CDR1 SGHTA and CDR2 FQGNSA. This chain's CDR3 is CASSPGGAGGHNEQFF. CDR3 coding DNA: TGTGCCAGCAGCCCCGGAGGGGCGGGAGGCCACAATGAGCAGTTCTTC.

This clonotype has a handful of counts. The chain combines TRBV4-1 with TRBJ2-3; D may be TRBD2 (5 bases). There are 15 residues in the CDR3. Trimming pared 0 bases from V and 6 bases from J, leaving 13 bases between. Per the germline V gene, CDR1 is MGHRA and CDR2 is YSYEKL. CDR3 in DNA: TGCGCCAGCAGCCAAGACCCCCGACGAGGGGATACGCAGTATTTT. Its protein is CASSQDPRRGDTQYF.

The V and J genes are TRBV28 and TRBJ2-2, with TRBD1 matching 7 bases. Germline V gene sequence: CDR1 MDHEN, CDR2 SYDVKM. V gave up 5 bases and J gave up 4 bases; unmatched junction bases: 10. CDR3 length: 16 residues. In DNA form, the CDR3 reads TGTGCCAGCAGTGGCGTGGACAGGACCTTCACCGGGGAGCTGTTTTTT. Its protein is CASSGVDRTFTGELFF.

This clonotype was seen more than once but under ten times. The rearrangement links TRBV20-1 to TRBJ2-7; TRBD1 agrees at 7 bases. Germline CDR1 reads DFQATT; CDR2 reads SNEGSKA (reference sequence). V lost 6 bases, J lost 7 bases, and 12 bases stayed unmatched. CDR3 length equals 13 residues. CDR3 loop: CSASGDSDGEQYF. CDR3 coding DNA: TGCAGTGCATCCGGGGACAGCGACGGGGAGCAGTACTTC.

The gene calls are TRBV7-9 and TRBJ1-1; maybe TRBD1 (6 bases). In germline, CDR1 is SEHNR, CDR2 FQNEAQ (reference sequence). V lost 1 base to trimming and J lost 4 bases, with 19 bases between them. This CDR3 has 17 residues. The CDR3: CASSLVRVRGPGTEAFF. The CDR3 DNA follows: TGTGCCAGCAGCTTAGTGCGGGTCCGGGGGCCGGGCACTGAAGCTTTCTTT.

This clonotype showed up many times. The chain carries TRBV12-3 or TRBV12-4 and TRBJ1-5; maybe TRBD1 (5 bases). With 4 bases removed from V and 4 bases from J, the gap between germline ends came to 5 bases. The CDR3 contains 12 residues. CDR3 region: CASSSGNQPQHF. In DNA form, the CDR3 reads TGTGCCAGCAGTTCAGGGAATCAGCCCCAGCATTTT.

This clonotype was found many times. The V call is TRBV13, the J call TRBJ2-1; 15 bases agree with TRBD2. With 5 bases clipped from V and 4 bases from J, the junction kept 15 bases outside the gene matches. This CDR3 has 20 residues. Germline CDR1 is PRHDT and CDR2 is FYEKMQ (reference sequence). CDR3 DNA: TGTGCCAGCAGCAGCGCGGGACTAGCGGGAGGACCCCCTAGGTACAATGAGCAGTTCTTC. This translates into CASSSAGLAGGPPRYNEQFF.

Worth noting for this clonotype: Germline and junction disagree at one end, which may indicate a read error. The V call is TRBV7-8, the J call TRBJ1-5; the D gene is possibly TRBD1 (5 bases). CDR3 length: 17 residues. Germline V lookup: CDR1 SGHVS, CDR2 FQNEAQ. The DNA for the CDR3 is TGTGCCAGCAGCCCCCGACAGTTCGGGTATAGCAATCAGCCCCAGAATTTT. It encodes CASSPRQFGYSNQPQNF.